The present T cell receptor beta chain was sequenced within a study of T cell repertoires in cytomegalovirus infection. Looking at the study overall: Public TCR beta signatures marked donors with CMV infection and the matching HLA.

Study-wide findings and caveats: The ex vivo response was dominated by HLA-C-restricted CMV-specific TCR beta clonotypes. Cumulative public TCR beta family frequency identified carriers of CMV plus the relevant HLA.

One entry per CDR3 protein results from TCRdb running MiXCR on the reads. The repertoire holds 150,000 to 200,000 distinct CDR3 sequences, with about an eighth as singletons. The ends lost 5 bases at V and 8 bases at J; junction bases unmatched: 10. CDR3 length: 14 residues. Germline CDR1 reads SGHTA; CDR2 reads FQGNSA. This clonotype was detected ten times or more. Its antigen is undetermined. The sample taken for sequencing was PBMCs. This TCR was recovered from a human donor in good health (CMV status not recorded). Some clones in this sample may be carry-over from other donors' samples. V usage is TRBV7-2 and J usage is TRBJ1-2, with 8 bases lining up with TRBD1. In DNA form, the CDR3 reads TGTGCCAGCAGCCAGGACAGGGTAGAATACGGCTACACCTTC. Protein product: CASSQDRVEYGYTF.